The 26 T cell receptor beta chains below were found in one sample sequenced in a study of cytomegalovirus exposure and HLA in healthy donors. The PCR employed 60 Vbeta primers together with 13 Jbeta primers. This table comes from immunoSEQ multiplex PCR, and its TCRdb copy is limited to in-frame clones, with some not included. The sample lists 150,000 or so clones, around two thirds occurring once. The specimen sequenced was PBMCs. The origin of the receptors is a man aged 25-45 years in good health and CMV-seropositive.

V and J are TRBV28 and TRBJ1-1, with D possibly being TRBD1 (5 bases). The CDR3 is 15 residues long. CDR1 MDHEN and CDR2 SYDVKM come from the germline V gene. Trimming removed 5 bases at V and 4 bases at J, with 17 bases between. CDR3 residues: CASSLRGAMGTEAFF. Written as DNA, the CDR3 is TGTGCCAGCAGTCTCCGCGGGGCCATGGGCACTGAAGCTTTCTTT.

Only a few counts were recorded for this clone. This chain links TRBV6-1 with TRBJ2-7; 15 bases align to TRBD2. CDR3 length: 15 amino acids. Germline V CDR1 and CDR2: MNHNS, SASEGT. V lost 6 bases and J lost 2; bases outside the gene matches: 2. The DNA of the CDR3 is TGTGCCAGCAGGGGACTAGCGGGAGGACCCTACGAGCAGTACTTC. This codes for CASRGLAGGPYEQYF.

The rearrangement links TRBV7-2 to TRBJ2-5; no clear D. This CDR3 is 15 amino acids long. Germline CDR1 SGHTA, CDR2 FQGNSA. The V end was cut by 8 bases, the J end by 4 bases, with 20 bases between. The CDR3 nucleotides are TGTGCCAGCTCGCTCTCCGGCCATAGAGGAGAGACCCAGTACTTC. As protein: CASSLSGHRGETQYF.

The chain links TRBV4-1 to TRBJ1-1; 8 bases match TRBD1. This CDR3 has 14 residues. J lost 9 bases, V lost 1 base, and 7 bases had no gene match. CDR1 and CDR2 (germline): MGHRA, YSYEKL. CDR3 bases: TGCGCCAGCAGCCAAGGAGACAGGGGACTCAAAGCTTTCTTT. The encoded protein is CASSQGDRGLKAFF.

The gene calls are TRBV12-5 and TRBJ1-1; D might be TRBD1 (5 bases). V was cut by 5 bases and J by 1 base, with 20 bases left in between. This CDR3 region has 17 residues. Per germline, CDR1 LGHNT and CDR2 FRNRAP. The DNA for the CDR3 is TGTGCTAGTGGTACCAGCCGGGGGAGCGAGGAGAACACTGAAGCTTTCTTT. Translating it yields CASGTSRGSEENTEAFF.

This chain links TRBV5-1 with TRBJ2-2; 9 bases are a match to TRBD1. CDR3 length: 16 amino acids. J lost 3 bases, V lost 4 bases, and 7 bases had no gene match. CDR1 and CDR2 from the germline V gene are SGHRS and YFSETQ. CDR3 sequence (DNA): TGCGCCAGCAGCCCACAGGGGGCCGGGGACACCGGGGAGCTGTTTTTT. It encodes CASSPQGAGDTGELFF. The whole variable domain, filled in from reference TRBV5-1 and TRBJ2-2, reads KAGVTQTPRYLIKTRGQQVTLSCSPISGHRSVSWYQQTPGQGLQFLFEYFSETQRNKGNFPGRFSGRQFSNSRSEMNVSTLELGDSALYLCASSPQGAGDTGELFFGEGSRLTVL.

CDR3: CASSGGTGTNTGELFF. The CDR3 DNA follows: TGTGCCAGCAGTGGCGGGACAGGAACGAACACCGGGGAGCTGTTTTTT. This chain uses TRBV27 with TRBJ2-2, with 8 positions matching TRBD1. This CDR3 region has 16 residues. The V gene end was trimmed by 5 bases and the J gene end by 0 bases; junction bases not matched to a gene: 5. The germline V gene encodes CDR1 MNHEY and CDR2 SMNVEV (reference sequence).

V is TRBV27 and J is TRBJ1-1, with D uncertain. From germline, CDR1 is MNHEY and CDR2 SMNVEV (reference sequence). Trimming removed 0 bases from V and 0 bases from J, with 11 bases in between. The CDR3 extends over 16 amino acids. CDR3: CASSLSGGRLNTEAFF. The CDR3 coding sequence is TGTGCCAGCAGTTTATCAGGAGGACGGCTGAACACTGAAGCTTTCTTT.

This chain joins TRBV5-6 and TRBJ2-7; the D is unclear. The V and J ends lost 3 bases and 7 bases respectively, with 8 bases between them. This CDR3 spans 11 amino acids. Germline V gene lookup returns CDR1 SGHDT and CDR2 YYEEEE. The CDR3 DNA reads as TGTGCCAGCAGCTCCTCCGGGGAGCAGTACTTC. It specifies CASSSSGEQYF.

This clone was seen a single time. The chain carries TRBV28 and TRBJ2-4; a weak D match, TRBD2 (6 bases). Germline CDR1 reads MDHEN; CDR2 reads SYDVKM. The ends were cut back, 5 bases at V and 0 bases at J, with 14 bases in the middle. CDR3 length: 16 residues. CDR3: CASSPRWGVAKNIQYF. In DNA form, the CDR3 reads TGTGCCAGCAGTCCTCGCTGGGGGGTAGCCAAAAACATTCAGTACTTC. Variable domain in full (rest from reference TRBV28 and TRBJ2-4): DVKVTQSSRYLVKRTGEKVFLECVQDMDHENMFWYRQDPGLGLRLIYFSYDVKMKEKGDIPEGYSVSREKKERFSLILESASTNQTSMYLCASSPRWGVAKNIQYFGAGTRLSVL.

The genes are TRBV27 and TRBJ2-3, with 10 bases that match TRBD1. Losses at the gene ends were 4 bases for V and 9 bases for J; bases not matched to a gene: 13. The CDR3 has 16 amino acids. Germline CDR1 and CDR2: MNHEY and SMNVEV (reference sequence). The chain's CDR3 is CASSSQTGGAWITQYF. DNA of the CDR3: TGTGCCAGCAGTTCCCAGACAGGGGGCGCATGGATCACGCAGTATTTT.

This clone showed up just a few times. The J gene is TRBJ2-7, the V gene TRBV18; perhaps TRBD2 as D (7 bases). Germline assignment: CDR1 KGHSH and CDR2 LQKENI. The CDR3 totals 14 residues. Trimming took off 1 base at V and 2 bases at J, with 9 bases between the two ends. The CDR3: CASSPQGGTYEQYF. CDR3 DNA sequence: TGTGCCAGCTCACCACAGGGGGGGACCTACGAGCAGTACTTC.

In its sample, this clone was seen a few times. The CDR3 sequence: CASIHRGGNEQFF. Here the CDR3 DNA reads TGTGCCAGCATTCACCGGGGAGGCAATGAGCAGTTCTTC. This chain connects TRBV7-8 to TRBJ2-1; tentative D call: TRBD2 (6 bases). The length of the CDR3 is 13 residues. Germline CDR1 is SGHVS and CDR2 is FQNEAQ. V was clipped by 7 bases and J by 6 bases, with 13 bases between them.

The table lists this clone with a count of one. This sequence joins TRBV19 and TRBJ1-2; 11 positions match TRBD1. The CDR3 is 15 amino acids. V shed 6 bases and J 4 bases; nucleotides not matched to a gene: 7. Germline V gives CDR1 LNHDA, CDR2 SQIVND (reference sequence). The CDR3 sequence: CASRDRDRGTYGYTF. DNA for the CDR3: TGTGCCAGTAGGGACCGGGACAGGGGGACCTATGGCTACACCTTC. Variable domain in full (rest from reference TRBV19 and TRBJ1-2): DGGITQSPKYLFRKEGQNVTLSCEQNLNHDAMYWYRQDPGQGLRLIYYSQIVNDFQKGDIAEGYSVSREKKESFPLTVTSAQKNPTAFYLCASRDRDRGTYGYTFGSGTRLTVV.

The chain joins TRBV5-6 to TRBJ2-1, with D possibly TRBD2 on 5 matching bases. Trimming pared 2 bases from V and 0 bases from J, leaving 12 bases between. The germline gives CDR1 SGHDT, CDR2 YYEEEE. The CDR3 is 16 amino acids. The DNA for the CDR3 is TGTGCCAGCAGCTTAAAGCGGCAGAGCTCCTACAATGAGCAGTTCTTC. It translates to CASSLKRQSSYNEQFF. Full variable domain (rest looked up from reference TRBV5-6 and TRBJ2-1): DAGVTQSPTHLIKTRGQQVTLRCSPKSGHDTVSWYQQALGQGPQFIFQYYEEEERQRGNFPDRFSGHQFPNYSSELNVNALLLGDSALYLCASSLKRQSSYNEQFFGPGTRLTVL.

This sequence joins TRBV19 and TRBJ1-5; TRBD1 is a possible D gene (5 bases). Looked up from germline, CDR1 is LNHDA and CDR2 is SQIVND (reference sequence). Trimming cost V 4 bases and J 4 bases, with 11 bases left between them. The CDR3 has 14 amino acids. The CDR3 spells CASSTESGNQPQHF. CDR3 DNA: TGTGCCAGTAGTACCGAATCAGGGAATCAGCCCCAGCATTTT.

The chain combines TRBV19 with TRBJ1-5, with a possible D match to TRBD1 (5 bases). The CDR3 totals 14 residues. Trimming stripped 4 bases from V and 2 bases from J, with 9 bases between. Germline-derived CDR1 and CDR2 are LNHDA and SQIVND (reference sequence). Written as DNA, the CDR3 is TGTGCCAGTAGTAAAGGGGTTCGCAATCAGCCCCAGCATTTT. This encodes CASSKGVRNQPQHF.

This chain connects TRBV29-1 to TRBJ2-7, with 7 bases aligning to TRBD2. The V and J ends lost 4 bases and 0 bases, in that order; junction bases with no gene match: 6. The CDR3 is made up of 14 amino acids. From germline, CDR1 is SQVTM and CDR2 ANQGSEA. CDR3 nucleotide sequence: TGCAGCGTTGCCGGGACTACTGACTCCTACGAGCAGTACTTC. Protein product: CSVAGTTDSYEQYF.

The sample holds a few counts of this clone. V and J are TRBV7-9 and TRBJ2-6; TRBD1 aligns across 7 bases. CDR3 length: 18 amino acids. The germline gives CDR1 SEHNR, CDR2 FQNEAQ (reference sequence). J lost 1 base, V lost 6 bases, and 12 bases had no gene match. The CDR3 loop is CASRDTVGGASGANVLTF. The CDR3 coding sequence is TGTGCCAGCAGGGACACAGTAGGGGGCGCATCTGGGGCCAACGTCCTGACTTTC.

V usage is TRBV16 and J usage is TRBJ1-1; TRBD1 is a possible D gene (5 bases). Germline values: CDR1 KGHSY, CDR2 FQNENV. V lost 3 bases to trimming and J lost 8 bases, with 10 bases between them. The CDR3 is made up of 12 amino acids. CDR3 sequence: CASSQGGLEAFF. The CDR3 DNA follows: TGTGCCAGCAGCCAGGGGGGTTTGGAAGCTTTCTTT.

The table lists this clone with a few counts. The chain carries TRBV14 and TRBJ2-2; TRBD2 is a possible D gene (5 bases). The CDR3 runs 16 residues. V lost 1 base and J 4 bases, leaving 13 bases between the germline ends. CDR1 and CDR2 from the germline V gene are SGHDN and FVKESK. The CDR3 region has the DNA TGTGCCAGCAGCCAAGGTTGGCTAGGGAGCACCGGGGAGCTGTTTTTT. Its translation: CASSQGWLGSTGELFF.

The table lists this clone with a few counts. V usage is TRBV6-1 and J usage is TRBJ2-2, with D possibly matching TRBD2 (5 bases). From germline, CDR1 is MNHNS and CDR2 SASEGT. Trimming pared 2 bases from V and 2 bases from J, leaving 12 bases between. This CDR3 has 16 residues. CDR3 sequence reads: CASSEFGWTNTGELFF. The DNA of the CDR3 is TGTGCCAGCAGTGAATTCGGCTGGACTAACACCGGGGAGCTGTTTTTT.

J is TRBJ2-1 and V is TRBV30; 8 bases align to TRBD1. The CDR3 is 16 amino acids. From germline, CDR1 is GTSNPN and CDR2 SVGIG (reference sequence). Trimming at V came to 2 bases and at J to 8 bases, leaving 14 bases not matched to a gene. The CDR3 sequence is CAWSSLSRGLLDEQFF. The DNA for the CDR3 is TGTGCCTGGAGTTCCTTGAGCAGGGGGCTTTTGGATGAGCAGTTCTTC.

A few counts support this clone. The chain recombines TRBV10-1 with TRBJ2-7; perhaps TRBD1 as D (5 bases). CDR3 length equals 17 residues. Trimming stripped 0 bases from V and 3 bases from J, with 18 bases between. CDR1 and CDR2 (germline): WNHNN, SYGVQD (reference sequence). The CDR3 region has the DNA TGCGCCAGCAGTGAGTCGGTTGTAGGGGCCCACTACTACGAGCAGTACTTC. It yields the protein CASSESVVGAHYYEQYF.

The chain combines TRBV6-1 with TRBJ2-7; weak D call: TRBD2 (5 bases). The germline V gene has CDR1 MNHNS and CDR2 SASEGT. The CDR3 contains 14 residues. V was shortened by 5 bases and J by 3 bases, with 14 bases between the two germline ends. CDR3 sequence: CASSRTGMLYEQYF. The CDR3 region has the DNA TGTGCCAGCAGTCGGACCGGGATGCTCTACGAGCAGTACTTC.

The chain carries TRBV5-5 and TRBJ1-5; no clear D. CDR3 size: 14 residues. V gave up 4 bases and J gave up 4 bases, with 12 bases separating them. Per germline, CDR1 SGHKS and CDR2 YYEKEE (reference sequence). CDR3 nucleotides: TGTGCCAGCAGCAGGTCAGGTTTAAATCAGCCCCAGCATTTT. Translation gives CASSRSGLNQPQHF.